This T cell receptor (beta chain) was sequenced for a study of blood T cell repertoires in COVID-19. Background on the study: Samples came from the United States, Italy and Spain, spanning acute and convalescent COVID-19.

CDR3 length: 15 residues. Trimming at V came to 4 bases and at J to 0 bases, leaving 4 bases not matched to a gene. CDR1 LGHDT and CDR2 YNNKEL come from the germline V gene (reference sequence). The assay was immunoSEQ multiplex PCR, and TCRdb's table has in-frame clones only and misses some. The sample has about 210,000 clones, 84% seen once; the top ten hold about 10%. The Seattle patients, enrolled during active infection, were followed longitudinally. The chain recombines TRBV3-1 (or the pseudogene TRBV3-2) with TRBJ1-2; 8 nucleotides align to TRBD1. The sequencing sample was made of peripheral blood. This TCR was recovered from a woman aged 80 or older with COVID-19, enrolled during active disease. The CDR3, as DNA: TGTGCCAGCAGCCTCGGACAGGGCCCTAACTATGGCTACACCTTC. Protein: CASSLGQGPNYGYTF.